This TCR beta chain appears in the sequencing data of a study of metastatic and nonmetastatic thyroid tumors. Regarding the study as a whole: Malignant thyroid tumors reportedly exceeded benign nodules significantly in TCR beta diversity, with the difference appearing in blood and tumor.

Germline lookup yields CDR1 SGHVS and CDR2 FNYEAQ. This CDR3 contains 16 residues. Deletions cut 1 base from V and 5 bases from J, with 16 bases between. This clone is judged medium-sized. As yet, its antigen is unknown. Every patient underwent thyroid surgery untreated. TCRdb re-analyzed the PCR reads through MiXCR. This sample has approximately 19,000 clones, with about 34% found just once. Material: tumor tissue. The clonotype comes from a male donor with papillary thyroid cancer or a benign thyroid nodule (not recorded which). Some clones in this sample may be carry-over from other donors' samples. The chain joins TRBV7-6 to TRBJ2-3, with no clear D. CDR3 region: CASSLVVPAIGDTQYF. In nucleotides, the CDR3 is TGTGCCAGCAGCTTAGTTGTCCCCGCGATTGGAGATACGCAGTATTTT. Full variable domain (remainder filled in from reference TRBV7-6 and TRBJ2-3): GAGVSQSPRYKVTKRGQDVALRCDPISGHVSLYWYRQALGQGPEFLTYFNYEAQQDKSGLPNDRFSAERPEGSISTLTIQRTEQRDSAMYRCASSLVVPAIGDTQYFGPGTRLTVL.